This record concerns one T cell receptor (beta chain) sequence. What it binds is unknown. These data originate in a study of T cells expressing NK-cell markers. Overall study context: Each TCR beta repertoire originated in sorted T cells that were CD3+CD56+NKG2C+, CD3+CD56+NKG2C- or CD3+CD56-NKG2C+.

The CDR3 has 12 amino acids. The authors made TCR beta cDNA libraries by 5'RACE template switching. This switching added a universal primer site and UMIs. TCRdb reprocessed the 5' RACE reads and stores each CDR3 protein as one record, lacking DNA. The sample data list a few hundred thousand distinct CDR3 sequences. Study-wide results and limits: Whether the expanded NKG2C+ T cell clones recognized HCMV remained unclear.

The sequenced sample was blood T cells: a sorted CD56 or NKG2C T cell subset, CD4+ or CD8+ T cells, or bulk PBMC T cells (not recorded which). The receptor's source is a man in his late teens or twenties in good health. The chain employs TRBV12-3 or TRBV12-4 and TRBJ2-3; TCRdb picks TRBD1, but there is no DNA to check that call. CDR3 in amino acids: CASRAEGDTQYF.